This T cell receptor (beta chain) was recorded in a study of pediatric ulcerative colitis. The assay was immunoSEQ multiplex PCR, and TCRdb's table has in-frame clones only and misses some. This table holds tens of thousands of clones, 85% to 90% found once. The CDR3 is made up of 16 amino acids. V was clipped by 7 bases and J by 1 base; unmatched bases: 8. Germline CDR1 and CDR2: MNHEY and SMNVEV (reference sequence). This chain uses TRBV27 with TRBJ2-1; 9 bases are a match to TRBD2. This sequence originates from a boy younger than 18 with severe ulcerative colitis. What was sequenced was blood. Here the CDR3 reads CASIPLAGGSYNEQFF. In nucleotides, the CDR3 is TGTGCCAGCATCCCTTTGGCGGGAGGGTCCTACAATGAGCAGTTCTTC.